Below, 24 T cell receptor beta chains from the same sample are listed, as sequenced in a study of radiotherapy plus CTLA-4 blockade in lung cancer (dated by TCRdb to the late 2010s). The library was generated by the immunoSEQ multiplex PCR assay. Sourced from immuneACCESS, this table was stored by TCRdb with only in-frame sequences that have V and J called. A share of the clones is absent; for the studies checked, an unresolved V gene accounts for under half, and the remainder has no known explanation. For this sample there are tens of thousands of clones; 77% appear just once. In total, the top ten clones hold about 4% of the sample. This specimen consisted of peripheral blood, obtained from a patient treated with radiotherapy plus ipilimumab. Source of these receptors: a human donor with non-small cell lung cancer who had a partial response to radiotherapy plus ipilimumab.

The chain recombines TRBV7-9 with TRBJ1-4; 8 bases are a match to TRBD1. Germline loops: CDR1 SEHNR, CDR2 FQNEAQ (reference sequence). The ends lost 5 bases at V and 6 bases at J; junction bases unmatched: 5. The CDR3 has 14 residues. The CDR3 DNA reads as TGTGCCAGCAGCGCGACAGGGGTTTATGAAAAACTGTTTTTT. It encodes CASSATGVYEKLFF. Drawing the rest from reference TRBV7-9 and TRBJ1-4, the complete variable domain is DTGVSQNPRHKITKRGQNVTFRCDPISEHNRLYWYRQTLGQGPEFLTYFQNEAQLEKSRLLSDRFSAERPKGSFSTLEIQRTEQGDSAMYLCASSATGVYEKLFFGSGTQLSVL.

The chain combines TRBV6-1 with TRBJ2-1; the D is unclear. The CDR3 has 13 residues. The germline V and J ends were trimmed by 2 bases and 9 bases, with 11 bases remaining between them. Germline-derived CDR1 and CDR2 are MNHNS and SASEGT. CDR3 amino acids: CASSETGLAEQFF. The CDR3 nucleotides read TGTGCCAGCAGTGAAACGGGTTTAGCTGAGCAGTTCTTC.

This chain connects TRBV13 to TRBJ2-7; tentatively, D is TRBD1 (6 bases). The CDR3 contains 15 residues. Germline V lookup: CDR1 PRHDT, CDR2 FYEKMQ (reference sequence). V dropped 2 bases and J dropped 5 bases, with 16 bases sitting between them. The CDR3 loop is CASSLRDTEGHEQYF. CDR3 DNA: TGTGCCAGCAGCTTACGGGACACCGAGGGGCACGAGCAGTACTTC.

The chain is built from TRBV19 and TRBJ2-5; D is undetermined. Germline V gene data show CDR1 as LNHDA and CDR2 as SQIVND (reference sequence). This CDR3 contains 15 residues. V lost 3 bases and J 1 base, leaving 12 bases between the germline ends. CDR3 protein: CASSITDVGQETQYF. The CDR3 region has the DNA TGTGCCAGTAGTATCACAGACGTCGGCCAAGAGACCCAGTACTTC.

The CDR3 reads CASSFGGDSSYNSPLHF. The CDR3 nucleotides are TGTGCCAGCAGTTTCGGAGGGGACAGCTCCTATAATTCACCCCTCCACTTT. This chain links TRBV28 with TRBJ1-6, with TRBD1 matching over 7 bases. The V gene end was trimmed by 3 bases and the J gene end by 0 bases; junction bases not matched to a gene: 5. This CDR3 spans 17 amino acids. Germline-derived CDR1 and CDR2 are MDHEN and SYDVKM. Combining the CDR3 with reference TRBV28 and TRBJ1-6 gives the whole variable domain DVKVTQSSRYLVKRTGEKVFLECVQDMDHENMFWYRQDPGLGLRLIYFSYDVKMKEKGDIPEGYSVSREKKERFSLILESASTNQTSMYLCASSFGGDSSYNSPLHFGNGTRLTVT.

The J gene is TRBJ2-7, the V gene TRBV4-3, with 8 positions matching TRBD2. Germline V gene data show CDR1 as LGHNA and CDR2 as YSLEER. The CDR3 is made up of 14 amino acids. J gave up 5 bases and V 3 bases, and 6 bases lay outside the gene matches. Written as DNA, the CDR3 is TGCGCCAGCAGCCAGGAAGGGACTAGAGACGAGCAGTACTTC. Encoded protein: CASSQEGTRDEQYF.

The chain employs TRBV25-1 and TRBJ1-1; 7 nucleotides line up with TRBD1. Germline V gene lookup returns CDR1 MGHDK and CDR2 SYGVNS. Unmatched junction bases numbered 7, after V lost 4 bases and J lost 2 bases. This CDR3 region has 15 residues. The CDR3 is CASSVSGTENTEAFF. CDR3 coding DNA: TGTGCCAGCAGTGTCTCCGGGACAGAAAACACTGAAGCTTTCTTT.

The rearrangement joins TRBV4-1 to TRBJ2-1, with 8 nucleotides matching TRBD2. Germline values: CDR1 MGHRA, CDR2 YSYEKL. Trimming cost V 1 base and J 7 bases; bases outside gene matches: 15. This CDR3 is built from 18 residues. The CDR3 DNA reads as TGCGCCAGCAGCCAAGGGCCCCTCGTTGGCGGGGGGAGGAATGAGCAGTTCTTC. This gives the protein CASSQGPLVGGGRNEQFF.

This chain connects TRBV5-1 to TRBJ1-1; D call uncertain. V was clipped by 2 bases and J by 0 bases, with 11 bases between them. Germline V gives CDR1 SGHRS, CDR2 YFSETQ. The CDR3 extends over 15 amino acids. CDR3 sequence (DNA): TGCGCCAGCAGCTTTGGGAGAATTATGAACACTGAAGCTTTCTTT. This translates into CASSFGRIMNTEAFF.

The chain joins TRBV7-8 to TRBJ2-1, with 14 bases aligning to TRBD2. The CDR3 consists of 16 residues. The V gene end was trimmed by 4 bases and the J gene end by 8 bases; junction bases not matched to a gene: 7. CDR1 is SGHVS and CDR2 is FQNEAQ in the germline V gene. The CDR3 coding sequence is TGTGCCAGCAGCTCCCGACTAGCGGGGGGGCCCCATGAGCAGTTCTTC. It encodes CASSSRLAGGPHEQFF.

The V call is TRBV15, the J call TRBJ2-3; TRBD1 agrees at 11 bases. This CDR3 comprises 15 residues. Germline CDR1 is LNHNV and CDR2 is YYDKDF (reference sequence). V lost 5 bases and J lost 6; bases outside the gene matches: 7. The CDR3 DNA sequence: TGTGCCACCAGCTCGCGGGACAGGGGGTCGGATACGCAGTATTTT. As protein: CATSSRDRGSDTQYF.

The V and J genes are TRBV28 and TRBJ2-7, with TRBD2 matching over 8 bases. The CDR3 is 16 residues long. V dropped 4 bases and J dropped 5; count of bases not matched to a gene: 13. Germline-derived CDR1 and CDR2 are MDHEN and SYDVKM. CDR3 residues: CASSSTSGGRSNEQYF. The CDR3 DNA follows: TGTGCCAGCAGTTCTACCAGCGGGGGTCGTTCCAACGAGCAGTACTTC.

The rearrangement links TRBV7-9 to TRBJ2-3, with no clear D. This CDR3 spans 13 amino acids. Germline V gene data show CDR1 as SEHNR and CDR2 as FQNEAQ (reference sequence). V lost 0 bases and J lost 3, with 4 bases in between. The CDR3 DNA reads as TGTGCCAGCAGCTTAGCACATACAGATACGCAGTATTTT. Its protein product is CASSLAHTDTQYF.

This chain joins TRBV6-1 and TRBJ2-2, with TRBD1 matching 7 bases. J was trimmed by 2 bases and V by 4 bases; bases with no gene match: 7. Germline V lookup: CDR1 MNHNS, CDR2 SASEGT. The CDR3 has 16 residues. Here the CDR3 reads CASSGRQGGNTGELFF. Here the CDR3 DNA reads TGTGCCAGCAGTGGCCGACAGGGTGGAAACACCGGGGAGCTGTTTTTT.

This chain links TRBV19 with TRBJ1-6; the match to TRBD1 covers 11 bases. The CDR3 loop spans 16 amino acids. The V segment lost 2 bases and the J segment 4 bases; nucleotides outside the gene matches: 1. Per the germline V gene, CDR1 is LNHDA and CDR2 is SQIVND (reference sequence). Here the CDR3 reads CASSIRDRGYNSPLHF. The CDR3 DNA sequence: TGTGCCAGTAGTATAAGGGACAGGGGGTATAATTCACCCCTCCACTTT.

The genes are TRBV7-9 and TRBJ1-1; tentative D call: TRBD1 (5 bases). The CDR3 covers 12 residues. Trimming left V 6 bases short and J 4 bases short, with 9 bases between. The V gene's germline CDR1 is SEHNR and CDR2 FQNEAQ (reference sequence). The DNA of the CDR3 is TGTGCCAGCAGGGACCAGGGCACTGAAGCTTTCTTT. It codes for CASRDQGTEAFF. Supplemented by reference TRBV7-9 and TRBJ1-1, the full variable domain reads DTGVSQNPRHKITKRGQNVTFRCDPISEHNRLYWYRQTLGQGPEFLTYFQNEAQLEKSRLLSDRFSAERPKGSFSTLEIQRTEQGDSAMYLCASRDQGTEAFFGQGTRLTVV.

CDR3 in DNA: TGTGCCAGCAGCGTAGTGGCTAGCGGGGTGACCGGGGAGCTGTTTTTT. Its protein is CASSVVASGVTGELFF. This chain connects TRBV9 to TRBJ2-2, with 9 bases fitting TRBD2. The V segment lost 0 bases and the J segment 5 bases; nucleotides outside the gene matches: 5. This CDR3 is 16 amino acids long. Germline lookup yields CDR1 SGDLS and CDR2 YYNGEE.

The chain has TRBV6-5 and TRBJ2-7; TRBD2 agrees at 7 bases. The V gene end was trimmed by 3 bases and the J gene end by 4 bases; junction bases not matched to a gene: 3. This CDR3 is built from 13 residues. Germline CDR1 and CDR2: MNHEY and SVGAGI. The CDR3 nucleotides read TGTGCCAGCAGTTATGCGGGGGAGTACGAGCAGTACTTC. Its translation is CASSYAGEYEQYF.

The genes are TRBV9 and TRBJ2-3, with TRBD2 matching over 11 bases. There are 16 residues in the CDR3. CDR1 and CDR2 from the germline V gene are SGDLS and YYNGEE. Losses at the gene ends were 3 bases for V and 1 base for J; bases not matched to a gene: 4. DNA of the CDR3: TGTGCCAGCAGCGCTTTTAGCGGGGGGGGCACAGATACGCAGTATTTT. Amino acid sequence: CASSAFSGGGTDTQYF.

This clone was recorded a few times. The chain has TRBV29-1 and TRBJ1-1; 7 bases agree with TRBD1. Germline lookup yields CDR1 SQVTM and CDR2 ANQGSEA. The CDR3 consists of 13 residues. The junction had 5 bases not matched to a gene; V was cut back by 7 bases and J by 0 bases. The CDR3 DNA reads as TGCAGCGGGTGGGGACAGATGAACACTGAAGCTTTCTTT. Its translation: CSGWGQMNTEAFF. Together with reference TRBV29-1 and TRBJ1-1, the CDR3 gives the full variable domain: SAVISQKPSRDICQRGTSLTIQCQVDSQVTMMFWYRQQPGQSLTLIATANQGSEATYESGFVIDKFPISRPNLTFSTLTVSNMSPEDSSIYLCSGWGQMNTEAFFGQGTRLTVV.

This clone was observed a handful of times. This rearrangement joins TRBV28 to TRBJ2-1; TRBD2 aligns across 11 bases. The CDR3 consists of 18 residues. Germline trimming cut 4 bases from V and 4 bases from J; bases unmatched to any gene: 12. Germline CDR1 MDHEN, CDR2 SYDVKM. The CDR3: CASSSLAGGPYPYNEQFF. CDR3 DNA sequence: TGTGCCAGCAGTTCCCTAGCGGGGGGCCCGTACCCTTACAATGAGCAGTTCTTC.

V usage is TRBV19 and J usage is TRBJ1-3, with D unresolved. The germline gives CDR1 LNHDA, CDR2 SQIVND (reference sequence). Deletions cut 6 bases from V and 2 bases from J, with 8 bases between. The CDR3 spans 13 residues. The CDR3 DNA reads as TGTGCCAGTAGCAATGGGCCTGGAAACACCATATATTTT. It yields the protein CASSNGPGNTIYF.

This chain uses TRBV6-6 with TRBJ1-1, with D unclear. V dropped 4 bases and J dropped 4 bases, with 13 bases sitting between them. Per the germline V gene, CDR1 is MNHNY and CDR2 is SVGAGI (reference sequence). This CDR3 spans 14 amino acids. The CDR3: CASSSTAYGTEAFF. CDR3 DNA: TGTGCCAGCAGTTCCACCGCTTACGGCACTGAAGCTTTCTTT.

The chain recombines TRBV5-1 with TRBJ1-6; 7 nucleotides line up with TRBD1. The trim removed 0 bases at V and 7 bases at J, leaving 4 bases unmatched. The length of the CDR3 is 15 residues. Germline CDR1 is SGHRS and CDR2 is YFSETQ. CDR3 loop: CASSLVAGGNSPLHF. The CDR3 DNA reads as TGCGCCAGCAGCTTGGTGGCAGGGGGAAATTCACCCCTCCACTTT.